The clone carrying this T cell receptor beta chain was recorded at least ten times. CDR3 length: 19 residues. Per germline, CDR1 MNHNY and CDR2 SVGAGI (reference sequence). Trimming took 4 bases from V and 1 from J; bases not matched to a gene: 16. Time point meaning: after trial treatment. As to treatment: LDRT plus nivolumab, ipilimumab, low-dose cyclophosphamide and aspirin (RACIN trial). Every donor's regimen consisted of nivolumab, ipilimumab, aspirin, low-dose cyclophosphamide and low-dose radiotherapy. This specimen belongs to a study of low-dose radiotherapy and immunotherapy resistance in tumors. Overall study context: Doses of 0.5 Gy per fraction every 2 weeks, totaling 6.5 Gy, went to Cohort 1.

TRAV- and TRBV-specific primers were used for first-strand cDNA, which covered alpha and beta chains. The PCR that amplified TCRs ran for roughly 20 cycles, relying on a constant-region primer and a V-primer adapter. TCRdb re-derived calls from the reads in MiXCR, one entry per CDR3 protein. The table records around 60,000 distinct CDR3 sequences, less than 30% of them present only once. The material was PBMCs, obtained after low-dose radiotherapy plus immunotherapy. V is TRBV6-6 and J is TRBJ1-1; 9 bases agree with TRBD1. The sequence was obtained from a male donor with prostate cancer. This CDR3 reads CASSLGTGTGSLSNTEAFF. Written as DNA, the CDR3 is TGTGCCAGCAGTTTGGGGACGGGGACAGGGAGCCTCTCGAACACTGAAGCTTTCTTT.